This TCR beta chain was identified in a study of blood T cells in healthy people across ages. Regarding the study as a whole: Correlation between TCR beta diversity and naive T cell percentage was strong.

Isolation yielded PBMCs, at least 6.5 million per sample, in every case. Next came a second PCR, run for about 7 to 12 cycles, which used a sample-barcoded 5' primer along with a J-beta primer mix. A template-switch adaptor containing 12 random nucleotides labeled each cDNA molecule. Each CDR3 protein is one row after TCRdb ran MiXCR on the 5' RACE reads. The table includes under 2 million distinct CDR3 sequences, roughly 32% detected once. Comments on this clonotype: Its antigen remains unidentified.

Germline V gene lookup returns CDR1 SQVTM and CDR2 ANQGSEA. The CDR3 runs to 13 residues. The V gene end was trimmed by 7 bases and the J gene end by 1 base; junction bases not matched to a gene: 3. This TCR came from a woman between 25 and 40 years old in good health. V is TRBV29-1 and J is TRBJ1-1; TRBD1 matches 10 bases. The sequenced sample consisted of blood. In DNA form, the CDR3 reads TGCAGCGGTCGGACAGGGGGGAACACTGAAGCTTTCTTT. Translation gives CSGRTGGNTEAFF.